Below, 13 T cell receptor beta chains from the same sample are listed, as sequenced in a study of cytomegalovirus exposure and HLA in healthy donors. TCRdb keeps only in-frame clones here, not all; method: immunoSEQ multiplex PCR. The sample has roughly 130,000 clones, about 90% seen once; the top ten hold 6.2%. Sequencing was performed on PBMCs. The receptors were gathered from a woman aged 30 to 39 in good health and CMV-seropositive.

This clone was detected a few times. The gene calls are TRBV4-2 and TRBJ1-1, with TRBD1 matching over 7 bases. The V gene end was trimmed by 4 bases and the J gene end by 6 bases; junction bases not matched to a gene: 5. The germline CDR1 and CDR2 sequences are LGHNA and YNFKEQ. This CDR3 has 13 amino acids. CDR3 amino acids: CASSPGGGAEAFF. For the CDR3, the DNA is TGTGCCAGCAGCCCAGGGGGAGGCGCTGAAGCTTTCTTT.

This chain links TRBV19 with TRBJ1-5, with D possibly being TRBD1 (5 bases). V lost 6 bases and J 5 bases, leaving 11 bases between the germline ends. The V gene's germline CDR1 is LNHDA and CDR2 SQIVND (reference sequence). The CDR3 contains 13 residues. CDR3 sequence: CASSQDSYQPQHF. The CDR3 DNA is TGTGCCAGTAGCCAAGACAGTTATCAGCCCCAGCATTTT.

This clone has only one observation. The genes are TRBV28 and TRBJ1-2; a possible D gene is TRBD1 (5 bases). Trimming stripped 8 bases from V and 4 bases from J, with 14 bases between. Germline CDR1 is MDHEN and CDR2 is SYDVKM. The CDR3 totals 13 residues. In DNA form, the CDR3 reads TGTGCCAGCGAACCTGGACATACCTATGGCTACACCTTC. Its translation is CASEPGHTYGYTF.

This clone has at least ten counts. V gene TRBV7-9 combines with J gene TRBJ1-1, with 8 bases fitting TRBD1. The CDR3 contains 12 residues. J gave up 10 bases and V 5 bases, and 6 bases lay outside the gene matches. Germline values: CDR1 SEHNR, CDR2 FQNEAQ (reference sequence). This chain's CDR3 is CASSQGQEGAFF. The CDR3 DNA follows: TGTGCCAGCAGCCAGGGACAGGAGGGAGCTTTCTTT.

The V gene is TRBV19, the J gene TRBJ2-1; 8 bases are shared with TRBD2. From germline, CDR1 is LNHDA and CDR2 SQIVND (reference sequence). The CDR3 has 15 amino acids. V shed 3 bases and J 6 bases; nucleotides not matched to a gene: 7. CDR3 region: CASSIRGGARNEQFF. The CDR3 DNA is TGTGCCAGTAGTATTCGGGGGGGGGCCCGCAATGAGCAGTTCTTC.

This clone was seen a few times. The chain joins TRBV4-1 to TRBJ1-2; 9 nucleotides align to TRBD1. Losses at the gene ends were 4 bases for V and 4 bases for J; bases not matched to a gene: 16. There are 18 residues in the CDR3. CDR1 is MGHRA and CDR2 is YSYEKL in the germline V gene. The DNA for the CDR3 is TGCGCCAGCAGCCCAGATAGGACAGGGGAGTTCATGGGCTATGGCTACACCTTC. Its translation is CASSPDRTGEFMGYGYTF.

Written as DNA, the CDR3 is TGTGCCAGCAGTCCGCCGGGACAGGGAAAGACCCAGTACTTC. Protein: CASSPPGQGKTQYF. The chain employs TRBV6-5 and TRBJ2-5; 9 positions agree with TRBD1. CDR3 length: 14 residues. The V gene's germline CDR1 is MNHEY and CDR2 SVGAGI. Trimming removed 5 bases from V and 6 bases from J; junction bases left unmatched: 7.

This clone showed up just once. The chain joins TRBV28 to TRBJ1-2, with D possibly matching TRBD1 (6 bases). V lost 5 bases to trimming and J lost 4 bases, with 14 bases between them. The CDR3 extends over 14 amino acids. The V gene's germline CDR1 is MDHEN and CDR2 SYDVKM. CDR3: CASSQDRFGYGYTF. CDR3 DNA: TGTGCCAGCAGTCAAGACAGGTTCGGCTATGGCTACACCTTC.

The chain combines TRBV7-9 with TRBJ1-3, with a possible D match to TRBD1 (5 bases). Germline V gene lookup returns CDR1 SEHNR and CDR2 FQNEAQ (reference sequence). Trimming left V 5 bases short and J 4 bases short, with 12 bases between. There are 14 residues in the CDR3. In nucleotides, the CDR3 is TGTGCCAGCAGCCGCCCGGGACTCGGAAACACCATATATTTT. Protein sequence: CASSRPGLGNTIYF.

The rearrangement joins TRBV18 to TRBJ2-2, with a weak D call TRBD2 (6 bases). Trimming shortened V by 4 bases and J by 6 bases, and 9 bases separated the two germline ends. This CDR3 is built from 13 residues. From germline, CDR1 is KGHSH and CDR2 LQKENI. The CDR3 bases are TGTGCCAGCTCACAGGAGGGGTCCGGGGAGCTGTTTTTT. Translating it yields CASSQEGSGELFF.

The V gene is TRBV18, the J gene TRBJ2-1, with TRBD2 matching 7 bases. Germline loops: CDR1 KGHSH, CDR2 LQKENI. The length of the CDR3 is 15 residues. J was trimmed by 8 bases and V by 3 bases; bases with no gene match: 10. CDR3 residues: CASSPGEGLLYEQFF. CDR3 DNA sequence: TGTGCCAGCTCACCCGGGGAGGGCCTGCTTTATGAGCAGTTCTTC.

This clone was counted a single time. J is TRBJ1-2 and V is TRBV28, with D perhaps TRBD1 (6 bases). From germline, CDR1 is MDHEN and CDR2 SYDVKM. The V end was cut by 4 bases, the J end by 6 bases, with 12 bases between. The CDR3 sequence is 13 residues long. Here the CDR3 reads CASSSTGSDGYTF. In nucleotides, the CDR3 is TGTGCCAGCAGTTCGACAGGTAGCGATGGCTACACCTTC.

V is TRBV29-1 and J is TRBJ1-4; TRBD1 matches at 7 bases. Trimming at V came to 0 bases and at J to 6 bases, leaving 10 bases not matched to a gene. The CDR3 is 16 amino acids. Germline lookup yields CDR1 SQVTM and CDR2 ANQGSEA. The CDR3 DNA follows: TGCAGCGTTGAAGATCCCCTTGTGGGGACAGATGAAAAACTGTTTTTT. Translating gives CSVEDPLVGTDEKLFF. The variable domain in full, completed from reference TRBV29-1 and TRBJ1-4, reads SAVISQKPSRDICQRGTSLTIQCQVDSQVTMMFWYRQQPGQSLTLIATANQGSEATYESGFVIDKFPISRPNLTFSTLTVSNMSPEDSSIYLCSVEDPLVGTDEKLFFGSGTQLSVL.